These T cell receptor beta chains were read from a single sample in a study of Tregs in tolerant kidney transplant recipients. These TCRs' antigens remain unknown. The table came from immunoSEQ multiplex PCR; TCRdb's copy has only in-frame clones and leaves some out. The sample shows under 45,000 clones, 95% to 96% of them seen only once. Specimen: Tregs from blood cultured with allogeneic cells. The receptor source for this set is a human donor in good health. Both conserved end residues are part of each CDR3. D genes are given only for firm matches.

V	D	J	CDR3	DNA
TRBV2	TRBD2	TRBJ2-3	CASSLAGGTDTQYF	TGTGCCAGCAGCTTAGCGGGGGGCACAGATACGCAGTATTTT
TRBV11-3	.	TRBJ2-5	CASSLYRYGETQYF	TGTGCCAGCAGCCTCTACAGGTATGGGGAGACCCAGTACTTC
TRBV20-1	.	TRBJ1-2	CSAGDFYGYTF	TGCAGTGCTGGTGATTTTTATGGCTACACCTTC
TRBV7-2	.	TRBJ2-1	CASSFSGRNEQFF	TGTGCCAGCAGCTTCAGTGGACGTAATGAGCAGTTCTTC
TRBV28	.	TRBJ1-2	CASSLMTDYGYTF	TGTGCCAGCAGTTTGATGACGGACTATGGCTACACCTTC
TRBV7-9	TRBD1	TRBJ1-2	CASSPGTGGDYGYTF	TGTGCCAGCAGCCCGGGGACAGGGGGCGACTATGGCTACACCTTC
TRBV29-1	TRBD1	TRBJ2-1	CSANRGGSYNEQFF	TGCAGCGCCAACAGGGGTGGGTCCTACAATGAGCAGTTCTTC
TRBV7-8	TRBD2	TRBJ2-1	CASSFKSVREAISYNEQFF	TGTGCCAGCAGCTTTAAATCGGTGCGGGAGGCCATCTCCTACAATGAGCAGTTCTTC
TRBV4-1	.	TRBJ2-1	CASSQDSGVPWDNEQFF	TGCGCCAGCAGCCAAGATTCGGGGGTACCATGGGACAATGAGCAGTTCTTC
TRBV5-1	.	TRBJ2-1	CASSPVSLGRRYNEQFF	TGCGCCAGCAGCCCAGTTAGTTTGGGGCGCCGATACAATGAGCAGTTCTTC
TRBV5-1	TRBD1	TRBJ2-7	CASSFGGGTGAYEQYF	TGCGCCAGCAGCTTTGGAGGTGGGACAGGAGCCTACGAGCAGTACTTC
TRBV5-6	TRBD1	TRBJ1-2	CASSRRGRGYGYTF	TGTGCCAGCAGCCGTAGGGGGCGCGGCTATGGCTACACCTTC
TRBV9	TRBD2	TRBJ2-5	CASSEAGGLFGTQYF	TGTGCCAGCAGCGAGGCGGGAGGACTGTTTGGGACCCAGTACTTC
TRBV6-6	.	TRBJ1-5	CASSSTGNQPQHF	TGTGCCAGCAGCTCGACAGGCAATCAGCCCCAGCATTTT
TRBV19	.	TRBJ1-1	CASSPWGDMNTEAFF	TGTGCCAGTAGTCCCTGGGGAGACATGAACACTGAAGCTTTCTTT
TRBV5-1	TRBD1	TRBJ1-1	CASSPRTGPNTEAFF	TGCGCCAGCAGCCCCCGGACAGGCCCGAACACTGAAGCTTTCTTT
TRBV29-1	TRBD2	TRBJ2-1	CSVERLAGGNEQFF	TGCAGCGTTGAAAGACTAGCGGGAGGAAATGAGCAGTTCTTC